This entry is about one TCR beta chain. This CDR3 has 15 amino acids. The germline V gene encodes CDR1 SGHVS and CDR2 FQNEAQ. Trimming cost V 4 bases and J 7 bases, with 19 bases left between them. These data are taken from a study of blood T cell repertoires in COVID-19. Study context: Samples of COVID-19 (acute and convalescent) were obtained from the United States, Italy and Spain. From T cells, B-cell-depleted T cells, or PBMCs came the material, which was cDNA or gDNA.

In the study's own analysis: Using reference gene primer amplification, nucleated cell counts were estimated. Here immunoSEQ multiplex PCR was the method, and the copy in TCRdb shows in-frame clones only, minus some. D and trimming were read from the DNA, whereas the V and J calls and clone size are those reported in that table. The data show some 11,000 clones, with over 70% seen just once and less than 5% held by the top ten. This clonotype was obtained from a human donor in a cohort sampled during active COVID-19. This rearrangement joins TRBV7-8 to TRBJ1-2; TRBD1 is a possible D gene (5 bases). The material sequenced was peripheral blood. Here the CDR3 reads CASSSSKGATGGYTF. The CDR3 nucleotides read TGTGCCAGCAGCTCTAGTAAAGGGGCTACAGGTGGCTACACCTTC.